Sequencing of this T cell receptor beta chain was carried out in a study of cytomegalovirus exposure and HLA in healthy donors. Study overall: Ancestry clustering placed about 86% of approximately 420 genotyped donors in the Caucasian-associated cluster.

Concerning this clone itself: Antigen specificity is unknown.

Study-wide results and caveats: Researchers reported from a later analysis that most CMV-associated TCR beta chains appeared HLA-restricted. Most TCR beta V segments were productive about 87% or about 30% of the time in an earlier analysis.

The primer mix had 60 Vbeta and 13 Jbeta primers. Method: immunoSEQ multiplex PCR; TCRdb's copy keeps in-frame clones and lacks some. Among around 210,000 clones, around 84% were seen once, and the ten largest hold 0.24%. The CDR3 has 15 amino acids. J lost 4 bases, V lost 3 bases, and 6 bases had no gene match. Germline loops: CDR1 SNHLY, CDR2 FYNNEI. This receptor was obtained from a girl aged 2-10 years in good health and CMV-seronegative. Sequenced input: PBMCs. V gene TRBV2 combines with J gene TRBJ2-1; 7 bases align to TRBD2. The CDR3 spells CASSDYRTRYNEQFF. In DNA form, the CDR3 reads TGTGCCAGCAGTGACTATCGGACTAGATACAATGAGCAGTTCTTC.